The present T cell receptor beta chain was sequenced within a study of T-cell reconstitution after alpha-beta-depleted transplantation in children. Per the germline V gene, CDR1 is LGHNA and CDR2 is YNFKEQ. This CDR3 contains 16 residues. Trimming took off 0 bases at V and 6 bases at J, with 15 bases between the two ends. General study points: Some patients owed their high day-60 TCRbeta diversity to surviving recipient T cells and thymic progenitors. After one year, T-cell counts and TCRbeta diversity mostly came from new T cells.

This clonotype was seen ten or more times. Its antigen remains unidentified. Unique molecular identifiers were incorporated during preparation of the TCRbeta library. TCRdb re-called the PCR reads through MiXCR, storing one row per CDR3 protein. This sample carries roughly 340,000 distinct CDR3 sequences, roughly 16% of them seen once, and the ten largest clones take about 41%. This sample comprised PBMCs, mostly from graft donor cells, obtained 360 days after TCRalphabeta/CD19-depleted stem cell transplant. The rearrangement links TRBV4-2 to TRBJ1-5; D gene ambiguous. This clonotype was sampled from a male patient aged 2-10 years who had a stem cell transplant for acute lymphoblastic leukemia, so the T cells may come from the graft donor. The CDR3 nucleotides are TGTGCCAGCAGCCAAGAGGGTAGGAAGGATACTCAGCCCCAGCATTTT. It translates to CASSQEGRKDTQPQHF.